Below, 15 T cell receptor beta chains from the same sample are listed, as sequenced in a study of monozygotic twins with inflammatory bowel disease. TCRdb re-called the 5' RACE reads and catalogs CDR3 proteins one per entry, DNA excluded. This sample's clone table lists 210,000 or so distinct CDR3 sequences. The source material was blood. Source of these receptors: a human donor with ulcerative colitis or Crohn's disease, or a healthy co-twin of an affected twin (not recorded which).

The chain links TRBV12-3 or TRBV12-4 to TRBJ2-1; the TRBD2 assignment by TCRdb is unverifiable without DNA. This CDR3 region has 17 residues. The CDR3 protein is CASTGTSGRAIDNEQFF.

The chain links TRBV5-1 to TRBJ2-5. From germline, CDR1 is SGHRS and CDR2 YFSETQ. There are 14 residues in the CDR3. CDR3 in amino acids: CASSGYSLQETQYF. Based on the CDR3 plus reference TRBV5-1 and TRBJ2-5, the full variable domain is KAGVTQTPRYLIKTRGQQVTLSCSPISGHRSVSWYQQTPGQGLQFLFEYFSETQRNKGNFPGRFSGRQFSNSRSEMNVSTLELGDSALYLCASSGYSLQETQYFGPGTRLLVL.

The chain recombines TRBV4-1 with TRBJ1-5. This CDR3 is 14 amino acids long. Germline-derived CDR1 and CDR2 are MGHRA and YSYEKL. CDR3 residues: CASSQDNSNQPQHF.

The chain joins TRBV5-1 to TRBJ1-4. The germline V gene has CDR1 SGHRS and CDR2 YFSETQ. The length of the CDR3 is 14 residues. The CDR3 loop reads CASSQEKPGEKLFF.

CDR3 sequence: CASRRGTGLNTEAFF. V is TRBV5-6 and J is TRBJ1-1; TCRdb designates TRBD1, a call that cannot be tested without DNA. Germline V gene sequence: CDR1 SGHDT, CDR2 YYEEEE. The CDR3 loop spans 15 amino acids.

The chain recombines TRBV21-1 with TRBJ1-4; the D gene TCRdb calls, TRBD1, cannot be checked with no DNA. TRBV21-1 is reported as a pseudogene. This CDR3 region has 14 residues. The CDR3 spells CASTRQGLNEKLFF.

The chain has TRBV6-2 or TRBV6-3 and TRBJ1-5. The CDR3 is 15 amino acids. Looked up from germline, CDR1 is MNHEY and CDR2 is SVGEGT. CDR3 loop: CASSLHIEPKQPQHF.

This chain joins TRBV12-3 or TRBV12-4 and TRBJ2-1; TCRdb proposes TRBD2, but this gene call is untestable without DNA. The CDR3 extends over 17 amino acids. CDR3 sequence: CASSLLAGGSVINEQFF.

The chain combines TRBV5-1 with TRBJ2-1; the D call of TRBD1 rests on TCRdb alone, since no DNA is present to check it. This CDR3 comprises 19 residues. CDR1 and CDR2 from the germline V gene are SGHRS and YFSETQ. The CDR3 reads CASSWTTGVPGHSYNEQFF. The full variable domain, completed using reference TRBV5-1 and TRBJ2-1, is KAGVTQTPRYLIKTRGQQVTLSCSPISGHRSVSWYQQTPGQGLQFLFEYFSETQRNKGNFPGRFSGRQFSNSRSEMNVSTLELGDSALYLCASSWTTGVPGHSYNEQFFGPGTRLTVL.

V gene TRBV4-1 combines with J gene TRBJ2-1; checking the TCRdb D call of TRBD2 is not possible without DNA. CDR3 length: 20 amino acids. Germline V gives CDR1 MGHRA, CDR2 YSYEKL. The CDR3 region is CASSQDLTSGLTRAYNEQFF.

The CDR3: CASSLVLGTNEKLFF. V is TRBV27 and J is TRBJ1-4. Germline V gene data show CDR1 as MNHEY and CDR2 as SMNVEV (reference sequence). The length of the CDR3 is 15 residues.

CDR3 amino acids: CASSLGGEGTEAFF. This sequence joins TRBV12-3 or TRBV12-4 and TRBJ1-1. This CDR3 is 14 amino acids long.

The rearrangement uses TRBV5-4 and TRBJ2-7; TCRdb lists TRBD2, though no DNA is available to test this call. The CDR3 runs 15 residues. Germline V lookup: CDR1 SGHNT, CDR2 YYREEE (reference sequence). The CDR3 protein is CASSTDVNRLGEQYF.

The rearrangement joins TRBV20-1 to TRBJ2-1; TCRdb selects TRBD2, and the lack of DNA leaves this call unchecked. Germline loops: CDR1 DFQATT, CDR2 SNEGSKA (reference sequence). CDR3 length: 14 residues. CDR3 loop: CSAETSGPGNEQFF.

This chain connects TRBV3-1 to TRBJ2-3. CDR3 length: 14 amino acids. CDR1 and CDR2 from the germline V gene are LGHDT and YNNKEL (reference sequence). The CDR3 spells CASSHTASTDTQYF.